Given below is one TCR beta chain in context. Germline CDR1 is ENHRY and CDR2 is SYGVKD. The length of the CDR3 is 13 residues. Trimming removed 2 bases at V and 6 bases at J, with 8 bases between. This sample was included in a study of identical twins. One entry per CDR3 protein results from TCRdb running MiXCR on the 5' RACE reads. This sample carries approximately 700,000 distinct CDR3 sequences, approximately 18% of them seen once, and the ten largest clones take around 13%. The sample was also linked to a second study, of T cells expressing NK-cell markers. From that study: Sorted CD3+CD56+NKG2C+, CD3+CD56+NKG2C- and CD3+CD56-NKG2C+ T cells provided the TCR beta repertoires. Sequenced donors, eight in total, included seven who were HCMV-seropositive and one who was seronegative.

The rearrangement uses TRBV10-3 and TRBJ2-1; weak D call: TRBD1 (6 bases). The clonotype originates from a woman younger than 30 in good health. Sequencing was done on a sample of PBMCs. The CDR3 spells CAISEQGGNEQFF. The CDR3 bases are TGTGCCATCAGTGAGCAAGGGGGCAATGAGCAGTTCTTC.